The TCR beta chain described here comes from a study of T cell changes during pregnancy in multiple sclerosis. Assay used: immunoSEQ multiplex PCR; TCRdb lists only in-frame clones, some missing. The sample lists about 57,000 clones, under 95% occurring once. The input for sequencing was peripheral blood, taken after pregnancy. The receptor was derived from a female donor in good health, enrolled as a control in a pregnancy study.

DNA of the CDR3: TGTGCCAGCACAACACCAGCGGGAAGAGCCTACGAGCAGTACTTC. Residues: CASTTPAGRAYEQYF. The genes are TRBV28 and TRBJ2-7; 7 positions agree with TRBD2. The CDR3 totals 15 residues. The ends lost 7 bases at V and 2 bases at J; junction bases unmatched: 11. The germline CDR1 and CDR2 sequences are MDHEN and SYDVKM.